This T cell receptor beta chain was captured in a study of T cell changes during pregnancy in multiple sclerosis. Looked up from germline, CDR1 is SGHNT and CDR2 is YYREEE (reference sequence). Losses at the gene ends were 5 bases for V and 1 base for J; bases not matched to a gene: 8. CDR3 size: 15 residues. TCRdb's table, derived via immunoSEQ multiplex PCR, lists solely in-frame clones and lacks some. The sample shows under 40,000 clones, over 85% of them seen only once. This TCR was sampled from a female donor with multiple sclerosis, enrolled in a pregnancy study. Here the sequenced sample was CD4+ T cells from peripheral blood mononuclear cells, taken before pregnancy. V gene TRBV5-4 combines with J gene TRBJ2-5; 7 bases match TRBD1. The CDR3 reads CASRVEGTAQETQYF. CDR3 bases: TGTGCCAGCAGAGTTGAGGGGACAGCCCAAGAGACCCAGTACTTC.